These 21 T cell receptor beta chains came from one sample sequenced in a study of CD8+ T cells in alopecia areata. Following extraction, RNA underwent reverse transcription to cDNA, which served as the sequencing template. This table comes from immunoSEQ multiplex PCR, and its TCRdb copy is limited to in-frame clones, with some not included. This table holds about 140,000 clones, roughly nine tenths found once. Noted treatment: oral pan-JAK inhibitor, 5-10 mg twice daily. The specimen comprised CD8+ T cells sorted from blood, sampled at week 4, from a patient treated with tofacitinib. The receptors originated from a human donor with alopecia areata.

The J gene is TRBJ2-2, the V gene TRBV15; no clear D gene. V lost 0 bases and J 8 bases, leaving 7 bases between the germline ends. In germline, CDR1 is LNHNV, CDR2 YYDKDF (reference sequence). The CDR3 is 13 residues long. CDR3 bases: TGTGCCACCAGCAGAGATGGGTCAGGGGAGCTGTTTTTT. Its protein product is CATSRDGSGELFF.

The chain has TRBV11-2 and TRBJ1-2; TRBD1 matches 7 bases. Trimming took 5 bases from V and 6 from J; bases not matched to a gene: 9. Germline V CDR1 and CDR2: SGHAT, FQNNGV. CDR3 length: 14 residues. CDR3 sequence: CASSPQGPTDGYTF. The CDR3 DNA sequence: TGTGCCAGCAGCCCACAGGGGCCCACGGATGGCTACACCTTC.

V is TRBV29-1 and J is TRBJ2-5, with 7 positions matching TRBD2. Germline loops: CDR1 SQVTM, CDR2 ANQGSEA. V dropped 0 bases and J dropped 5; count of bases not matched to a gene: 6. The CDR3 length is 14 residues. As DNA, the CDR3 is TGCAGCGTTGAAGATCCCTGGGAGGGGGAGACCCAGTACTTC. Encoded protein: CSVEDPWEGETQYF. The whole variable domain, filled in from reference TRBV29-1 and TRBJ2-5, reads SAVISQKPSRDICQRGTSLTIQCQVDSQVTMMFWYRQQPGQSLTLIATANQGSEATYESGFVIDKFPISRPNLTFSTLTVSNMSPEDSSIYLCSVEDPWEGETQYFGPGTRLLVL.

The CDR3 sequence is CASSPREGSYNEQFF. The CDR3 DNA reads TGTGCCAGCAGCCCCCGGGAGGGTTCCTACAATGAGCAGTTCTTC. This chain links TRBV28 with TRBJ2-1; 8 bases line up with TRBD2. Unmatched junction bases numbered 5, after V lost 6 bases and J lost 1 base. The CDR3 covers 15 residues. Germline loops: CDR1 MDHEN, CDR2 SYDVKM.

This clone was seen only once. The chain carries TRBV6-1 and TRBJ2-3; TRBD1 matches at 8 bases. Germline V gives CDR1 MNHNS, CDR2 SASEGT. The CDR3 contains 14 residues. Germline trimming cut 8 bases from V and 0 bases from J; bases unmatched to any gene: 4. The CDR3 coding sequence is TGTGCCAGCGGTCGGACAGGGAGCACAGATACGCAGTATTTT. The encoded protein is CASGRTGSTDTQYF.

The CDR3 spells CASSLRQTSYNEQFF. CDR3 sequence (DNA): TGCGCCAGCAGCCTAAGACAGACCTCCTACAATGAGCAGTTCTTC. J is TRBJ2-1 and V is TRBV4-1; weak D call: TRBD1 (5 bases). CDR1 is MGHRA and CDR2 is YSYEKL in the germline V gene. The CDR3 is 15 amino acids. With 4 bases removed from V and 0 bases from J, the gap between germline ends came to 10 bases.

This clone has more than one count but fewer than ten. V and J are TRBV7-9 and TRBJ2-5; D unresolved. Germline values: CDR1 SEHNR, CDR2 FQNEAQ (reference sequence). V was clipped by 5 bases and J by 5 bases, with 9 bases between them. This CDR3 has 12 residues. The CDR3 region is CASSPLEETQYF. The CDR3 bases are TGTGCCAGCAGCCCCTTGGAGGAGACCCAGTACTTC. The whole variable domain, filled in from reference TRBV7-9 and TRBJ2-5, reads DTGVSQNPRHKITKRGQNVTFRCDPISEHNRLYWYRQTLGQGPEFLTYFQNEAQLEKSRLLSDRFSAERPKGSFSTLEIQRTEQGDSAMYLCASSPLEETQYFGPGTRLLVL.

V usage is TRBV14 and J usage is TRBJ2-1, with D unclear. V lost 4 bases to trimming and J lost 7 bases, with 11 bases between them. The V gene's germline CDR1 is SGHDN and CDR2 FVKESK. The CDR3 spans 13 residues. CDR3 DNA: TGTGCCAGCAGCCCCCAAGGCACGAATGAGCAGTTCTTC. It codes for CASSPQGTNEQFF.

The V and J genes are TRBV7-6 and TRBJ2-2, with D unclear. V gave up 5 bases and J gave up 3 bases, with 4 bases separating them. CDR1 and CDR2 (germline): SGHVS, FNYEAQ. The CDR3 is 12 residues long. This CDR3 is CASSPYTGELFF. The CDR3 DNA follows: TGTGCCAGCAGCCCTTACACCGGGGAGCTGTTTTTT.

The rearrangement joins TRBV18 to TRBJ2-1; 8 nucleotides align to TRBD1. Germline V lookup: CDR1 KGHSH, CDR2 LQKENI. V gave up 2 bases and J gave up 0 bases; unmatched junction bases: 0. CDR3 length equals 15 residues. CDR3 bases: TGTGCCAGCTCACCAACAGGGGGCTCCTACAATGAGCAGTTCTTC. Translated, it gives CASSPTGGSYNEQFF. Full variable domain (missing parts from reference TRBV18 and TRBJ2-1): NAGVMQNPRHLVRRRGQEARLRCSPMKGHSHVYWYRQLPEEGLKFMVYLQKENIIDESGMPKERFSAEFPKEGPSILRIQQVVRGDSAAYFCASSPTGGSYNEQFFGPGTRLTVL.

V is TRBV4-2 and J is TRBJ2-7, with TRBD1 as a possible D gene (6 bases). Trimming pared 3 bases from V and 1 base from J, leaving 10 bases between. Germline values: CDR1 LGHNA, CDR2 YNFKEQ. This CDR3 has 14 residues. The DNA for the CDR3 is TGTGCCAGCAGCCACAGGACAGAGTCCTACGAGCAGTACTTC. This translates into CASSHRTESYEQYF.

V is TRBV9 and J is TRBJ2-7; D possibly corresponds to TRBD2 (6 bases). CDR1 is SGDLS and CDR2 is YYNGEE in the germline V gene. The V and J ends lost 4 bases and 3 bases respectively, with 17 bases between them. CDR3 size: 15 residues. This CDR3 reads CASSPATGVIYEQYF. CDR3 coding DNA: TGTGCCAGCAGCCCCGCAACGGGAGTAATCTACGAGCAGTACTTC. Looking up the rest from reference TRBV9 and TRBJ2-7 gives the full variable domain: DSGVTQTPKHLITATGQRVTLRCSPRSGDLSVYWYQQSLDQGLQFLIQYYNGEERAKGNILERFSAQQFPDLHSELNLSSLELGDSALYFCASSPATGVIYEQYFGPGTRLTVT.

This clone is a singleton in its sample. V gene TRBV5-1 combines with J gene TRBJ2-1; the match to TRBD2 covers 10 bases. Germline V gives CDR1 SGHRS, CDR2 YFSETQ. This CDR3 is built from 15 residues. Trimming took 7 bases from V and 5 from J; bases not matched to a gene: 9. The CDR3 DNA reads TGCGCCAGCGGATACGGACTAGCGGCCGACAATGAGCAGTTCTTC. Its translation: CASGYGLAADNEQFF. The variable domain in full, with the rest retrieved from reference TRBV5-1 and TRBJ2-1, is KAGVTQTPRYLIKTRGQQVTLSCSPISGHRSVSWYQQTPGQGLQFLFEYFSETQRNKGNFPGRFSGRQFSNSRSEMNVSTLELGDSALYLCASGYGLAADNEQFFGPGTRLTVL.

The gene calls are TRBV19 and TRBJ2-7; 7 bases map to TRBD1. From germline, CDR1 is LNHDA and CDR2 SQIVND (reference sequence). CDR3 length: 16 residues. J gave up 3 bases and V 6 bases, and 14 bases lay outside the gene matches. The CDR3 bases are TGTGCCAGTAGCAAACGATTGGGACAGACGAACTACGAGCAGTACTTC. Its protein product is CASSKRLGQTNYEQYF. Variable domain in full (rest from reference TRBV19 and TRBJ2-7): DGGITQSPKYLFRKEGQNVTLSCEQNLNHDAMYWYRQDPGQGLRLIYYSQIVNDFQKGDIAEGYSVSREKKESFPLTVTSAQKNPTAFYLCASSKRLGQTNYEQYFGPGTRLTVT.

The chain recombines TRBV29-1 with TRBJ2-7; TRBD1 matches at 8 bases. V gave up 7 bases and J gave up 4 bases; unmatched junction bases: 9. This CDR3 region has 13 residues. Per germline, CDR1 SQVTM and CDR2 ANQGSEA. The CDR3 coding sequence is TGCAGCGCCAGGACAGGGAAGGGGTACGAGCAGTACTTC. It specifies CSARTGKGYEQYF.

The J gene is TRBJ2-7, the V gene TRBV15; D may be TRBD1 (6 bases). Between the trimmed V and J ends, which lost 3 bases and 0 bases, there was a span of 15 bases. This CDR3 spans 16 amino acids. Per germline, CDR1 LNHNV and CDR2 YYDKDF (reference sequence). This chain's CDR3 is CATSSQGSSPSYEQYF. The CDR3 bases are TGTGCCACCAGCAGCCAGGGGTCCTCTCCCTCCTACGAGCAGTACTTC.

V gene TRBV2 combines with J gene TRBJ2-7; unclear D gene. There are 14 residues in the CDR3. Germline CDR1 is SNHLY and CDR2 is FYNNEI. With 2 bases removed from V and 4 bases from J, the gap between germline ends came to 12 bases. The CDR3 region has the DNA TGTGCCAGCAGTGAATACGTCTTATCTTACGAGCAGTACTTC. Its protein product is CASSEYVLSYEQYF.

The rearrangement links TRBV5-1 to TRBJ2-7; D is uncertain. Germline loops: CDR1 SGHRS, CDR2 YFSETQ. This CDR3 spans 13 amino acids. Trimming left V 3 bases short and J 4 bases short, with 11 bases between. CDR3 residues: CASSSLDGYEQYF. In nucleotides, the CDR3 is TGCGCCAGCAGCTCCCTCGACGGATACGAGCAGTACTTC.

The rearrangement joins TRBV5-1 to TRBJ1-1; D call uncertain. Trimming took off 2 bases at V and 3 bases at J, with 14 bases between the two ends. The germline V gene encodes CDR1 SGHRS and CDR2 YFSETQ. This CDR3 has 15 residues. The CDR3 sequence: CASSFLRGMDTEAFF. In DNA, the CDR3 is TGCGCCAGCAGCTTTTTGCGGGGTATGGACACTGAAGCTTTCTTT.

The V gene is TRBV30, the J gene TRBJ1-2, with a weak D call TRBD1 (6 bases). This CDR3 spans 13 amino acids. The germline V gene encodes CDR1 GTSNPN and CDR2 SVGIG (reference sequence). Trimming took 2 bases from V and 4 from J, leaving 11 bases between them. Here the CDR3 DNA reads TGTGCCTGGAGTCTGGACAGTACCTATGGCTACACCTTC. This sequence encodes CAWSLDSTYGYTF.

This CDR3 is CASSLGTSGKGYEQYF. The CDR3 nucleotides are TGCGCCAGCAGCTTGGGAACTAGCGGGAAAGGCTACGAGCAGTACTTC. The chain recombines TRBV5-1 with TRBJ2-7; 10 bases are a match to TRBD2. CDR1 is SGHRS, CDR2 YFSETQ, per germline. The ends lost 0 bases at V and 3 bases at J; junction bases unmatched: 6. The CDR3 contains 16 residues.